The T cell receptor beta chain described here comes from a study of monozygotic twins with inflammatory bowel disease. CDR3 length: 15 residues. CDR1 LGHDT and CDR2 YNNKEL come from the germline V gene (reference sequence). TCRdb re-called the 5' RACE reads; every CDR3 protein appears as one record, without DNA. This sample's table reports about 140,000 distinct CDR3 sequences. Blood was drawn once per donor, and each sample measured 2 to 3 ml. Findings of the study overall: IBD patients shared fewer clonotypes with others than healthy twins, especially with disease activity.

About this clonotype: Antigen unknown.

The TCR originated in a human donor with ulcerative colitis or Crohn's disease, or a healthy co-twin of an affected twin (not recorded which). The V call is TRBV3-1, the J call TRBJ1-1; the D call of TRBD1 rests on TCRdb alone, since no DNA is present to check it. What was sequenced was blood. CDR3 sequence reads: CASSLRQGADTEAFF.